Below, 27 T cell receptor beta chains from the same sample are listed, as sequenced in a study of early T cells in non-severe SARS-CoV-2 infection. Via MiXCR, TCRdb re-called the 5' RACE reads, giving one row per CDR3 protein. The table lists about 70,000 distinct CDR3 sequences, approximately 10% of them singletons. The sequenced sample consisted of whole blood. Source of these receptors: an adult who was a healthcare worker with PCR-confirmed SARS-CoV-2 infection or an uninfected control (not recorded which).

Many counts were recorded for this clonotype. The V gene is TRBV3-1, the J gene TRBJ2-2; D is unresolved. V was cut by 4 bases and J by 3 bases, with 12 bases left in between. Germline V gene data show CDR1 as LGHDT and CDR2 as YNNKEL (reference sequence). The CDR3 sequence is 15 residues long. The CDR3 loop is CASSLTAGYTGELFF. DNA for the CDR3: TGTGCCAGCAGCCTTACCGCCGGGTACACCGGGGAGCTGTTTTTT.

This clonotype was found many times. The chain joins TRBV24-1 to TRBJ1-6, with D unclear. Germline V lookup: CDR1 KGHDR, CDR2 SFDVKD. The CDR3 length is 16 residues. Trimming pared 11 bases from V and 1 base from J, leaving 17 bases between. The CDR3 coding sequence is TGTGCCATCGCCCTAGGGCCGGGATCCTATAATTCACCCCTCCACTTT. It codes for CAIALGPGSYNSPLHF.

The chain combines TRBV6-5 with TRBJ1-1; 10 bases fit TRBD1. The CDR3 loop spans 16 amino acids. The ends lost 6 bases at V and 5 bases at J; junction bases unmatched: 12. Germline V gene lookup returns CDR1 MNHEY and CDR2 SVGAGI. CDR3 nucleotide sequence: TGTGCCAGCAGCCGTACCGGGACAGGGGCGTGGACTGAAGCTTTCTTT. It yields the protein CASSRTGTGAWTEAFF.

V usage is TRBV20-1 and J usage is TRBJ2-7; D is unresolved. Trimming cost V 4 bases and J 3 bases, with 10 bases left between them. The CDR3 consists of 12 residues. CDR1 is DFQATT and CDR2 is SNEGSKA in the germline V gene (reference sequence). CDR3 in amino acids: CSAKAPGYEQYF. The CDR3, as DNA: TGCAGTGCTAAAGCTCCAGGCTACGAGCAGTACTTC.

This clonotype was seen a handful of times. The chain is built from TRBV10-3 and TRBJ1-2, with a possible D match to TRBD1 (5 bases). V was cut by 0 bases and J by 2 bases, with 7 bases left in between. This CDR3 is built from 14 residues. Germline values: CDR1 ENHRY, CDR2 SYGVKD. The CDR3 nucleotides read TGTGCCATCAGTGAGTCGACAGAGAACTATGGCTACACCTTC. Its translation: CAISESTENYGYTF.

This clonotype has ten or more counts. The V and J genes are TRBV20-1 and TRBJ1-5, with 7 bases matching TRBD1. This CDR3 contains 15 residues. V gave up 2 bases and J gave up 2 bases; unmatched junction bases: 6. Germline CDR1 is DFQATT and CDR2 is SNEGSKA (reference sequence). The CDR3 loop is CSARPGTDRNQPQHF. CDR3 nucleotide sequence: TGCAGTGCTAGACCCGGGACAGATCGCAATCAGCCCCAGCATTTT.

This CDR3 reads CASSYGQNNEQFF. The CDR3 nucleotides are TGTGCCAGCAGTTACGGACAGAACAATGAGCAGTTCTTC. The rearrangement uses TRBV6-5 and TRBJ2-1; TRBD1 is a possible D gene (6 bases). The CDR3 spans 13 residues. Per germline, CDR1 MNHEY and CDR2 SVGAGI. V was shortened by 2 bases and J by 5 bases, with 7 bases between the two germline ends.

This clonotype came up many times. This sequence joins TRBV9 and TRBJ1-2, with a possible D match to TRBD1 (6 bases). Looked up from germline, CDR1 is SGDLS and CDR2 is YYNGEE. The CDR3 contains 14 residues. V was cut by 0 bases and J by 4 bases, with 10 bases left in between. The CDR3 DNA follows: TGTGCCAGCAGCGTAGATCTGACAGGCTATGGCTACACCTTC. The encoded protein is CASSVDLTGYGYTF.

This clonotype was seen repeatedly, ten times or more. The chain is built from TRBV29-1 and TRBJ2-5, with D hard to call. Germline CDR1 reads SQVTM; CDR2 reads ANQGSEA. V was cut by 1 base and J by 3 bases, with 6 bases left in between. This CDR3 is built from 12 residues. CDR3 residues: CSVEVREETQYF. CDR3 coding DNA: TGCAGCGTTGAAGTGAGAGAAGAGACCCAGTACTTC.

This clonotype occurred many times. This chain uses TRBV7-9 with TRBJ1-1; D call uncertain. This CDR3 contains 12 residues. With 5 bases removed from V and 4 bases from J, the gap between germline ends came to 8 bases. Germline V lookup: CDR1 SEHNR, CDR2 FQNEAQ (reference sequence). The CDR3 nucleotides are TGTGCCAGCAGCCCCCAGAGCACTGAAGCTTTCTTT. This encodes CASSPQSTEAFF.

This clonotype was found many times. The genes are TRBV5-1 and TRBJ2-3, with D perhaps TRBD2 (5 bases). There are 16 residues in the CDR3. V was clipped by 1 base and J by 4 bases, with 16 bases between them. Germline CDR1 SGHRS, CDR2 YFSETQ. In DNA, the CDR3 is TGCGCCAGCAGCTTGACCCTAGCTACCCCCCCAGATACGCAGTATTTT. Amino acids: CASSLTLATPPDTQYF.

This clonotype is a singleton in its sample. The chain couples TRBV7-2 to TRBJ2-7; no clear D. The CDR3 contains 12 residues. Germline CDR1 SGHTA, CDR2 FQGNSA. Trimming took off 6 bases at V and 4 bases at J, with 10 bases between the two ends. The CDR3 spells CASRSSWYEQYF. CDR3 coding DNA: TGTGCCAGCAGGAGTAGCTGGTACGAGCAGTACTTC.

This clonotype was observed at least ten times. This rearrangement joins TRBV11-2 to TRBJ2-1, with D maybe TRBD2 (5 bases). The CDR3 spans 14 residues. Looked up from germline, CDR1 is SGHAT and CDR2 is FQNNGV. V was cut by 4 bases and J by 0 bases, with 7 bases left in between. The DNA for the CDR3 is TGTGCCAGCAGCTCCCGGGGCTCCTACAATGAGCAGTTCTTC. This translates into CASSSRGSYNEQFF.

The sample holds many counts of this clonotype. This sequence joins TRBV27 and TRBJ2-1; 14 bases are shared with TRBD2. The CDR3 totals 18 residues. V was pared by 2 bases and J by 6 bases, with 9 bases of the junction left unmatched. Germline V CDR1 and CDR2: MNHEY, SMNVEV (reference sequence). This CDR3 is CASSLGLAGGHLSNEQFF. As DNA, the CDR3 is TGTGCCAGCAGTTTAGGACTAGCGGGGGGCCACCTCTCCAATGAGCAGTTCTTC.

This clonotype was seen a handful of times. V is TRBV6-1 and J is TRBJ1-1, with a tentative D call TRBD1 (6 bases). Trimming removed 5 bases at V and 5 bases at J, with 12 bases between. The CDR3 is 13 amino acids. Germline assignment: CDR1 MNHNS and CDR2 SASEGT. Here the CDR3 reads CASSLGGRTEAFF. The CDR3 nucleotides read TGTGCCAGCAGTTTAGGGGGGCGAACTGAAGCTTTCTTT.

This chain connects TRBV10-3 to TRBJ1-6; 7 bases map to TRBD1. J was trimmed by 7 bases and V by 7 bases; bases with no gene match: 4. The CDR3 is 13 amino acids. CDR1 is ENHRY and CDR2 is SYGVKD in the germline V gene. CDR3 sequence (DNA): TGTGCCATCACGGGACAGAGAAATTCACCCCTCCACTTT. Its protein product is CAITGQRNSPLHF.

The chain links TRBV29-1 to TRBJ2-7; D is unresolved. The CDR3 extends over 11 amino acids. V lost 5 bases, J lost 6 bases, and 11 bases lay in between. Germline CDR1 is SQVTM and CDR2 is ANQGSEA. CDR3 in DNA: TGCAGCGTTCCCCTGAAAGGCGAGCAGTACTTC. It is translated as CSVPLKGEQYF.

This clonotype was seen repeatedly, ten times or more. This chain links TRBV7-6 with TRBJ2-3, with 9 bases matching TRBD1. V gave up 4 bases and J gave up 1 base; unmatched junction bases: 9. This CDR3 spans 17 amino acids. Germline assignment: CDR1 SGHVS and CDR2 FNYEAQ. This CDR3 is CASSSRTGDEGTDTQYF. As DNA, the CDR3 is TGTGCCAGCAGCTCTAGGACAGGGGATGAAGGCACAGATACGCAGTATTTT.

This clonotype was observed many times. V is TRBV10-3 and J is TRBJ1-1; no firm D call. Per the germline V gene, CDR1 is ENHRY and CDR2 is SYGVKD. With 0 bases removed from V and 3 bases from J, the gap between germline ends came to 17 bases. There are 17 residues in the CDR3. This chain's CDR3 is CAISESRGSGKDTEAFF. CDR3 bases: TGTGCCATCAGTGAGTCTAGAGGGTCTGGAAAGGACACTGAAGCTTTCTTT.

At least ten counts were recorded for this clonotype. The gene calls are TRBV6-1 and TRBJ1-2; 10 positions agree with TRBD1. This CDR3 is built from 13 residues. The V and J ends lost 7 bases and 8 bases, in that order; junction bases with no gene match: 7. Germline loops: CDR1 MNHNS, CDR2 SASEGT. CDR3 coding DNA: TGTGCCAGCATTTCACGGACAGGGGGAGGCTACACCTTC. Translation: CASISRTGGGYTF.

This clonotype was counted only a few times. This chain links TRBV10-3 with TRBJ1-6, with 7 nucleotides matching TRBD1. V lost 3 bases, J lost 6 bases, and 2 bases stayed unmatched. Germline values: CDR1 ENHRY, CDR2 SYGVKD. The CDR3 runs to 14 residues. The CDR3 sequence is CAISDGTVNSPLHF. In DNA, the CDR3 is TGTGCCATCAGTGACGGGACAGTTAATTCACCCCTCCACTTT.

This clonotype appeared many times. CDR3 residues: CASRSPTEAFF. The CDR3 nucleotides are TGTGCCAGTCGGTCCCCCACTGAAGCTTTCTTT. The gene calls are TRBV2 and TRBJ1-1, with D unresolved. Germline-derived CDR1 and CDR2 are SNHLY and FYNNEI. This CDR3 is built from 11 residues. The ends were cut back, 9 bases at V and 4 bases at J, with 9 bases in the middle.

Ten or more counts support this clonotype. This rearrangement joins TRBV20-1 to TRBJ1-3; perhaps TRBD1 as D (5 bases). CDR3 length equals 15 residues. Trimming removed 4 bases at V and 2 bases at J, with 15 bases between. Germline V gene lookup returns CDR1 DFQATT and CDR2 SNEGSKA (reference sequence). This CDR3 is CSATKGSGTGNTIYF. For the CDR3, the DNA is TGCAGTGCTACCAAGGGGTCTGGAACTGGAAACACCATATATTTT.

The chain combines TRBV7-9 with TRBJ2-7, with D hard to call. The CDR3 extends over 14 amino acids. CDR1 SEHNR and CDR2 FQNEAQ come from the germline V gene (reference sequence). V lost 1 base and J 4 bases, leaving 11 bases between the germline ends. DNA of the CDR3: TGTGCCAGCAGCTTAGACCCCAGACTGTACGAGCAGTACTTC. It translates to CASSLDPRLYEQYF.

This clonotype was seen more than once but under ten times. This chain connects TRBV20-1 to TRBJ2-7; possibly TRBD2 for D (6 bases). Germline CDR1 reads DFQATT; CDR2 reads SNEGSKA (reference sequence). The CDR3 runs 15 residues. V was clipped by 6 bases and J by 0 bases, with 18 bases between them. This CDR3 reads CSASIGGHSSYEQYF. The CDR3 region has the DNA TGCAGTGCATCGATTGGAGGGCATAGCTCCTACGAGCAGTACTTC.

This chain uses TRBV12-5 with TRBJ1-5; D perhaps matches TRBD1 (5 bases). Germline CDR1 is LGHNT and CDR2 is FRNRAP. The V end lost 5 bases, the J end lost 9 bases, and 17 bases lay between the germline ends. The CDR3 length is 14 residues. CDR3 residues: CASGLDRETGPQHF. Here the CDR3 DNA reads TGTGCTAGTGGTCTGGACCGGGAAACAGGGCCCCAGCATTTT.

At least ten counts were recorded for this clonotype. The V call is TRBV19, the J call TRBJ1-2; D gene unclear. This CDR3 contains 12 residues. The V end lost 2 bases, the J end lost 4 bases, and 5 bases lay between the germline ends. Germline V gene data show CDR1 as LNHDA and CDR2 as SQIVND (reference sequence). DNA for the CDR3: TGTGCCAGTAGTATACCGGGCTATGGCTACACCTTC. It yields the protein CASSIPGYGYTF.